The 22 T cell receptor beta chains below all came from one sample that was sequenced in a study of T cell responses to AZD1222 COVID-19 vaccine. Method: immunoSEQ multiplex PCR; TCRdb's copy keeps in-frame clones and lacks some. This sample carries about 150,000 clones, more than 90% of them seen once, and the ten largest clones take 1.5% to 2%. The source was peripheral blood, collected on day 0 of AZD1222 vaccination. All receptors come from an adult in good health.

The chain joins TRBV19 to TRBJ2-7, with 12 positions matching TRBD1. The germline gives CDR1 LNHDA, CDR2 SQIVND (reference sequence). The CDR3 sequence is 15 residues long. The J segment lost 4 bases and the V segment lost 7 bases, leaving 8 bases of the junction unmatched. CDR3 protein: CASKLRDRGLYEQYF. CDR3 sequence (DNA): TGTGCCAGTAAGCTCCGGGACAGGGGGCTATACGAGCAGTACTTC.

V is TRBV19 and J is TRBJ1-1; 7 bases map to TRBD1. Germline V gene sequence: CDR1 LNHDA, CDR2 SQIVND (reference sequence). The V gene end was trimmed by 4 bases and the J gene end by 1 base; junction bases not matched to a gene: 6. The CDR3 is made up of 15 amino acids. The CDR3 DNA sequence: TGTGCCAGTAGTAGGGGGACAGCGACGAACACTGAAGCTTTCTTT. Translation: CASSRGTATNTEAFF.

The genes are TRBV19 and TRBJ1-1; no clear D gene. The CDR3 is 17 amino acids. Germline V gene data show CDR1 as LNHDA and CDR2 as SQIVND (reference sequence). Trimming left V 3 bases short and J 2 bases short, with 19 bases between. The CDR3 coding sequence is TGTGCCAGTAGTATCGAGGGCGAGGGCCCACCAAACACTGAAGCTTTCTTT. The encoded protein is CASSIEGEGPPNTEAFF.

The chain carries TRBV4-1 and TRBJ2-7; D unresolved. Germline values: CDR1 MGHRA, CDR2 YSYEKL. The CDR3 is 14 residues long. V was pared by 0 bases and J by 6 bases, with 12 bases between. The CDR3 region is CASSQDRDCCEQYF. The DNA of the CDR3 is TGCGCCAGCAGCCAAGACCGAGATTGCTGCGAGCAGTACTTC.

A note on this clone: Other DNA sequences in this sample translate to the same CDR3. The chain is built from TRBV9 and TRBJ1-5; D is unresolved. Trimming left V 0 bases short and J 1 base short, with 5 bases between. The germline CDR1 and CDR2 sequences are SGDLS and YYNGEE. The CDR3 is 14 amino acids. The CDR3 sequence is CASSVDGSNQPQHF. CDR3 nucleotides: TGTGCCAGCAGCGTAGATGGCAGCAATCAGCCCCAGCATTTT. Looking up the rest from reference TRBV9 and TRBJ1-5 gives the full variable domain: DSGVTQTPKHLITATGQRVTLRCSPRSGDLSVYWYQQSLDQGLQFLIQYYNGEERAKGNILERFSAQQFPDLHSELNLSSLELGDSALYFCASSVDGSNQPQHFGDGTRLSIL.

The chain has TRBV12-3 or TRBV12-4 and TRBJ2-7; the D gene is possibly TRBD1 (6 bases). The germline V and J ends were trimmed by 4 bases and 3 bases, with 7 bases remaining between them. The CDR3 consists of 12 residues. CDR3 sequence: CASSWGLYEQYF. The CDR3 DNA sequence: TGTGCCAGCAGTTGGGGGCTCTACGAGCAGTACTTC.

The chain uses TRBV7-2 and TRBJ2-7, with D maybe TRBD1 (6 bases). This CDR3 comprises 14 residues. Germline lookup yields CDR1 SGHTA and CDR2 FQGNSA. V was trimmed by 7 bases and J by 2 bases, leaving 15 bases between them. CDR3 amino acids: CASTLLGQTYEQYF. The DNA for the CDR3 is TGTGCCAGCACCCTTCTCGGACAGACCTACGAGCAGTACTTC.

This chain links TRBV7-2 with TRBJ2-7, with D perhaps assigned TRBD1 or TRBD2 (5 bases each). The V gene lost 4 bases and the J gene lost 2 bases, with 12 bases spanning the gap. The CDR3 is 14 amino acids. Germline assignment: CDR1 SGHTA and CDR2 FQGNSA. CDR3 loop: CASSYGAKPYEQYF. In nucleotides, the CDR3 is TGTGCCAGCAGCTACGGGGCCAAACCCTACGAGCAGTACTTC.

This sequence joins TRBV4-3 and TRBJ1-1; tentative D call: TRBD1 (5 bases). V was trimmed by 0 bases and J by 2 bases, leaving 10 bases between them. The CDR3 loop spans 15 amino acids. The V gene's germline CDR1 is LGHNA and CDR2 YSLEER. The CDR3 here is CASSQDRDLNTEAFF. The CDR3 DNA follows: TGCGCCAGCAGCCAAGATCGGGACCTAAACACTGAAGCTTTCTTT.

The genes are TRBV28 and TRBJ2-2; 10 bases are shared with TRBD1. Losses at the gene ends were 8 bases for V and 6 bases for J; bases not matched to a gene: 6. The CDR3 length is 14 residues. CDR1 is MDHEN and CDR2 is SYDVKM in the germline V gene. The CDR3 DNA follows: TGTGCCAGCGGGTGGACAGGGGGTGCCGGGGAGCTGTTTTTT. Its protein product is CASGWTGGAGELFF. The full variable domain, in which reference TRBV28 and TRBJ2-2 provide the parts outside the CDR3, is DVKVTQSSRYLVKRTGEKVFLECVQDMDHENMFWYRQDPGLGLRLIYFSYDVKMKEKGDIPEGYSVSREKKERFSLILESASTNQTSMYLCASGWTGGAGELFFGEGSRLTVL.

V usage is TRBV20-1 and J usage is TRBJ1-1, with D unclear. This CDR3 has 11 amino acids. Germline lookup yields CDR1 DFQATT and CDR2 SNEGSKA (reference sequence). The ends were cut back, 6 bases at V and 1 base at J, with 6 bases in the middle. CDR3 region: CSAAGNTEAFF. CDR3 nucleotide sequence: TGCAGTGCCGCCGGGAACACTGAAGCTTTCTTT.

Concerning this clone itself: This sample also contains other DNA sequences that code for the same CDR3. The chain combines TRBV6-4 with TRBJ2-3; TRBD2 aligns across 9 bases. The V gene end was trimmed by 4 bases and the J gene end by 1 base; junction bases not matched to a gene: 0. Germline V gene sequence: CDR1 MRHNA, CDR2 SNTAGT. This CDR3 region has 14 residues. CDR3 sequence: CASSGTSGTDTQYF. CDR3 nucleotide sequence: TGTGCCAGCAGTGGGACTAGCGGCACAGATACGCAGTATTTT.

The gene calls are TRBV19 and TRBJ2-1; D not resolved. Per the germline V gene, CDR1 is LNHDA and CDR2 is SQIVND (reference sequence). The CDR3 has 13 amino acids. Trimming removed 2 bases from V and 5 bases from J, with 7 bases in between. CDR3: CASSITGDNEQFF. CDR3 in DNA: TGTGCCAGTAGTATAACTGGGGACAATGAGCAGTTCTTC.

In its sample, this clone was seen a few times. The chain combines TRBV6-1 with TRBJ2-7; D is uncertain. The CDR3 loop spans 11 amino acids. V shed 5 bases and J shed 3 bases, with 5 bases lying between them. In germline, CDR1 is MNHNS, CDR2 SASEGT. In DNA form, the CDR3 reads TGTGCCAGCAGTACCGGCTACGAGCAGTACTTC. It translates to CASSTGYEQYF.

This clone has only one observation. V usage is TRBV7-9 and J usage is TRBJ2-7; D not resolved. Trimming removed 2 bases at V and 4 bases at J, with 6 bases between. CDR1 SEHNR and CDR2 FQNEAQ come from the germline V gene (reference sequence). This CDR3 comprises 12 residues. The CDR3 DNA sequence: TGTGCCAGCAGCTTAATAGATTACGAGCAGTACTTC. Its protein is CASSLIDYEQYF.

The chain recombines TRBV6-5 with TRBJ2-5; TRBD2 is a possible D gene (5 bases). The ends were cut back, 2 bases at V and 5 bases at J, with 15 bases in the middle. The germline CDR1 and CDR2 sequences are MNHEY and SVGAGI. This CDR3 is 15 amino acids long. CDR3 loop: CASSYERGSYETQYF. CDR3 in DNA: TGTGCCAGCAGTTACGAACGAGGGAGTTACGAGACCCAGTACTTC.

This sequence joins TRBV5-4 and TRBJ2-3, with 9 positions matching TRBD1. The CDR3 runs to 15 residues. After removal of 3 bases from V and 2 bases from J, the junction contained 4 bases not matched to a gene. Germline CDR1 SGHNT, CDR2 YYREEE (reference sequence). The CDR3 DNA follows: TGTGCCAGCAGCTGGGGACAGGGTAACACAGATACGCAGTATTTT. Translated, it gives CASSWGQGNTDTQYF.

The chain is built from TRBV28 and TRBJ1-1, with D uncertain. Trimming left V 9 bases short and J 5 bases short, with 13 bases between. Germline lookup yields CDR1 MDHEN and CDR2 SYDVKM. This CDR3 is 12 amino acids long. The CDR3 sequence is CASGALVTEAFF. For the CDR3, the DNA is TGTGCCAGTGGAGCCCTAGTGACTGAAGCTTTCTTT.

This rearrangement joins TRBV7-2 to TRBJ1-4; tentative D call: TRBD1 (5 bases). V was pared by 5 bases and J by 8 bases, with 12 bases between. Germline CDR1 SGHTA, CDR2 FQGNSA. The CDR3 spans 13 residues. The CDR3: CASSPRQTEKLFF. The CDR3 DNA is TGTGCCAGCAGCCCGCGACAGACAGAAAAACTGTTTTTT.

V usage is TRBV27 and J usage is TRBJ2-7; D assignment may be TRBD1 or TRBD2 (5 bases each). The V end was cut by 5 bases, the J end by 2 bases, with 16 bases between. This CDR3 comprises 15 residues. Germline V CDR1 and CDR2: MNHEY, SMNVEV (reference sequence). CDR3 amino acids: CASSPTAVQPYEQYF. The CDR3 coding sequence is TGTGCCAGCAGTCCGACAGCGGTTCAGCCCTACGAGCAGTACTTC.

The J gene is TRBJ1-3, the V gene TRBV5-1; D is perhaps TRBD1 (5 bases). V lost 4 bases and J 0 bases, leaving 11 bases between the germline ends. The length of the CDR3 is 15 residues. CDR1 and CDR2 (germline): SGHRS, YFSETQ. Here the CDR3 reads CASSADSSSGNTIYF. CDR3 in DNA: TGCGCCAGCAGCGCCGACAGCAGCTCTGGAAACACCATATATTTT. Filled out from reference TRBV5-1 and TRBJ1-3, the complete variable domain reads KAGVTQTPRYLIKTRGQQVTLSCSPISGHRSVSWYQQTPGQGLQFLFEYFSETQRNKGNFPGRFSGRQFSNSRSEMNVSTLELGDSALYLCASSADSSSGNTIYFGEGSWLTVV.

The rearrangement uses TRBV7-3 and TRBJ1-1, with D uncertain. Germline V gene lookup returns CDR1 SGHTA and CDR2 FQGTGA. With 3 bases removed from V and 0 bases from J, the gap between germline ends came to 14 bases. The CDR3 extends over 16 amino acids. The CDR3 bases are TGTGCCAGCAGCTTTCTCGGTCGGGGATTGAACACTGAAGCTTTCTTT. It codes for CASSFLGRGLNTEAFF.